The source of this TCR beta chain is a study of technical replicates of blood from a handful of donors. This CDR3 is 13 amino acids long. The germline V gene encodes CDR1 GTSNPN and CDR2 SVGIG (reference sequence). V was cut by 2 bases and J by 1 base, with 8 bases left in between. Some clones are missing from TCRdb's copy, which holds only in-frame ones; the method was immunoSEQ multiplex PCR. This table holds more than 65,000 clones, approximately 97% found once. This TCR derives from a human donor in good health. Material: T cells isolated from PBMCs. V gene TRBV30 combines with J gene TRBJ1-2; D call uncertain. The CDR3 nucleotides read TGTGCCTGGAGTATCCGTAGTAACTATGGCTACACCTTC. Amino acids: CAWSIRSNYGYTF.